This T cell receptor (beta chain) was recorded in a study of T cells after yellow fever vaccination. Germline loops: CDR1 SGHTA, CDR2 FQGNSA. The CDR3 runs 15 residues. Germline trimming cut 4 bases from V and 0 bases from J; bases unmatched to any gene: 1. With respect to this clonotype: Antigen unknown.

Broader study findings: Abundant clonotypes from the bulk population could have been carried over as contaminants into FACS-sorted repertoires.

TCRdb redid the calling of the 5' RACE reads with MiXCR, one entry per CDR3 protein. The repertoire holds around 610,000 distinct CDR3 sequences, with approximately 13% as singletons. The material sequenced was PBMCs, taken on the day of the yellow fever booster vaccination. This receptor was identified in a man aged 30-40 years who received the YFV17D yellow fever vaccine. V is TRBV7-2 and J is TRBJ2-3; TRBD1 aligns across 10 bases. This CDR3 reads CASSSTGGSTDTQYF. CDR3 DNA: TGTGCCAGCAGCTCGACAGGGGGCAGCACAGATACGCAGTATTTT.